Listed here are 32 T cell receptor beta chains from one sample, sequenced in a study of blood T cell repertoires in COVID-19. Assay used: immunoSEQ multiplex PCR; TCRdb lists only in-frame clones, some missing. The table includes some 210,000 clones, 81% detected once. The source material was PBMCs or T cells enriched from blood (not recorded which). These receptors came from a woman in her fifties or sixties with acute COVID-19.

The V gene is TRBV24-1, the J gene TRBJ2-1; TRBD1 might be the D (6 bases). CDR1 is KGHDR and CDR2 is SFDVKD in the germline V gene. This CDR3 region has 15 residues. The V end was cut by 5 bases, the J end by 4 bases, with 14 bases between. For the CDR3, the DNA is TGTGCCACCAGTGCGTGGACAGCAGGGTACAATGAGCAGTTCTTC. Amino acid sequence: CATSAWTAGYNEQFF.

The chain carries TRBV7-2 and TRBJ2-3, with 11 bases fitting TRBD2. CDR1 SGHTA and CDR2 FQGNSA come from the germline V gene. V was clipped by 5 bases and J by 3 bases; unmatched bases: 7. This CDR3 is built from 16 residues. The CDR3 sequence: CASSAVAGGGTDTQYF. The DNA of the CDR3 is TGTGCCAGCAGCGCAGTAGCGGGAGGGGGGACAGATACGCAGTATTTT.

V and J are TRBV6-2 or TRBV6-3 and TRBJ1-2, with 9 bases aligning to TRBD1. Germline V gene lookup returns CDR1 MNHEY and CDR2 SVGEGT. The J segment lost 8 bases and the V segment lost 5 bases, leaving 12 bases of the junction unmatched. The CDR3 contains 15 residues. CDR3 nucleotides: TGTGCCAGCAGTGAGAGATGGACAGGGGTCGAAGGCTACACCTTC. This codes for CASSERWTGVEGYTF.

The rearrangement links TRBV19 to TRBJ2-1, with 7 nucleotides matching TRBD2. Trimming cost V 5 bases and J 3 bases; bases outside gene matches: 16. CDR3 size: 18 residues. Per germline, CDR1 LNHDA and CDR2 SQIVND (reference sequence). As DNA, the CDR3 is TGTGCCAGTAGTCTTCACCCCTATTGGAGCGGGGACTACAATGAGCAGTTCTTC. Amino acid sequence: CASSLHPYWSGDYNEQFF.

The J gene is TRBJ1-6, the V gene TRBV6-5; D unresolved. The CDR3 sequence is 12 residues long. The V gene's germline CDR1 is MNHEY and CDR2 SVGAGI. V lost 8 bases and J 8 bases, leaving 10 bases between the germline ends. CDR3 sequence reads: CASRLADSPLHF. DNA of the CDR3: TGTGCCAGCCGCTTGGCGGATTCACCCCTCCACTTT.

The sample holds many counts of this clone. Germline and junction disagree at one end, which may indicate a read error. The rearrangement uses TRBV5-1 and TRBJ1-1; 7 nucleotides match TRBD1. This CDR3 has 13 amino acids. From germline, CDR1 is SGHRS and CDR2 YFSETQ. CDR3 coding DNA: TGCGCCAGCAGCCCGGGACAGAACCCTGAAGCTTTCTTT. Its protein is CASSPGQNPEAFF.

The chain employs TRBV11-2 and TRBJ1-3; the match to TRBD1 covers 9 bases. The CDR3 contains 14 residues. Germline V gives CDR1 SGHAT, CDR2 FQNNGV. With V trimmed by 5 bases and J by 5 bases, 4 bases remained unmatched. This chain's CDR3 is CASSRGQGRNTIYF. CDR3 nucleotide sequence: TGTGCCAGCAGCCGGGGACAGGGAAGAAACACCATATATTTT.

The chain links TRBV19 to TRBJ1-4; 8 bases fit TRBD1. With 2 bases clipped from V and 7 bases from J, the junction kept 9 bases outside the gene matches. The CDR3 is made up of 16 amino acids. Germline CDR1 LNHDA, CDR2 SQIVND (reference sequence). The CDR3: CASSINPDRVCEKLFF. CDR3 nucleotide sequence: TGTGCCAGTAGTATAAACCCGGACAGGGTGTGTGAAAAACTGTTTTTT. Full variable domain (missing parts from reference TRBV19 and TRBJ1-4): DGGITQSPKYLFRKEGQNVTLSCEQNLNHDAMYWYRQDPGQGLRLIYYSQIVNDFQKGDIAEGYSVSREKKESFPLTVTSAQKNPTAFYLCASSINPDRVCEKLFFGSGTQLSVL.

V and J are TRBV11-2 and TRBJ1-1; D is possibly TRBD1 (5 bases). Germline assignment: CDR1 SGHAT and CDR2 FQNNGV. The germline V and J ends were trimmed by 5 bases and 0 bases, with 13 bases remaining between them. The CDR3 spans 15 residues. The DNA for the CDR3 is TGTGCCAGCAGCCCAAGACAGAGTTTGAACACTGAAGCTTTCTTT. Translation: CASSPRQSLNTEAFF.

The gene calls are TRBV7-2 and TRBJ2-4; D unresolved. The CDR3 covers 13 residues. V was trimmed by 1 base and J by 5 bases, leaving 6 bases between them. CDR1 and CDR2 from the germline V gene are SGHTA and FQGNSA. The CDR3 nucleotides read TGTGCCAGCAGCTTAGGGCTAGAAAACATTCAGTACTTC. This sequence encodes CASSLGLENIQYF.

This sequence joins TRBV9 and TRBJ2-7; 7 positions match TRBD1. The germline gives CDR1 SGDLS, CDR2 YYNGEE. J lost 3 bases, V lost 0 bases, and 3 bases had no gene match. The CDR3 contains 14 residues. CDR3 sequence: CASSVGQGDYEQYF. The CDR3, as DNA: TGTGCCAGCAGCGTAGGGCAGGGGGACTACGAGCAGTACTTC.

The chain employs TRBV28 and TRBJ2-3; TRBD2 agrees at 8 bases. V lost 8 bases and J lost 5; bases outside the gene matches: 9. Germline-derived CDR1 and CDR2 are MDHEN and SYDVKM. The CDR3 contains 14 residues. The DNA for the CDR3 is TGTGCCAGCTTATCGGGGGGGCTGGGAGATACGCAGTATTTT. Protein sequence: CASLSGGLGDTQYF.

This clone occurred a few times. The chain couples TRBV10-3 to TRBJ1-1, with TRBD1 matching over 9 bases. The CDR3 is 15 residues long. Germline V gene lookup returns CDR1 ENHRY and CDR2 SYGVKD. Trimming took 6 bases from V and 3 from J; bases not matched to a gene: 8. In DNA form, the CDR3 reads TGTGCCATCAGAGACCGGGACAGGGAACACACTGAAGCTTTCTTT. Amino acids: CAIRDRDREHTEAFF.

This rearrangement joins TRBV28 to TRBJ2-2, with a tentative D call TRBD2 (6 bases). There are 14 residues in the CDR3. Germline V gene data show CDR1 as MDHEN and CDR2 as SYDVKM. V was clipped by 8 bases and J by 4 bases, with 14 bases between them. In DNA, the CDR3 is TGTGCCAGCGGGAGCGGGTACCGCACCGGGGAGCTGTTTTTT. Translation: CASGSGYRTGELFF.

The chain uses TRBV11-3 and TRBJ2-7; D perhaps matches TRBD2 (7 bases). V lost 0 bases to trimming and J lost 5 bases, with 11 bases between them. Germline CDR1 is SGHNT and CDR2 is YENEEA. CDR3 length: 14 amino acids. The CDR3 bases are TGTGCCAGCAGCTTAGAGGGGGGGCGGAACGAGCAGTACTTC. It yields the protein CASSLEGGRNEQYF.

CDR3 amino acids: CASSILGGTVYVGTNTGELFF. CDR3 sequence (DNA): TGTGCCAGTAGTATCTTAGGGGGGACAGTGTACGTGGGGACGAACACCGGGGAGCTGTTTTTT. This chain links TRBV19 with TRBJ2-2, with D possibly TRBD1 on 7 matching bases. V was pared by 3 bases and J by 0 bases, with 26 bases between. CDR3 length: 21 amino acids. Per the germline V gene, CDR1 is LNHDA and CDR2 is SQIVND (reference sequence).

The CDR3 sequence: CASSSAGGPQETQYF. Written as DNA, the CDR3 is TGTGCCAGCAGCTCAGCGGGGGGCCCACAAGAGACCCAGTACTTC. V and J are TRBV11-3 and TRBJ2-5; 9 positions agree with TRBD2. CDR3 length equals 15 residues. The V segment lost 4 bases and the J segment 2 bases; nucleotides outside the gene matches: 5. Germline CDR1 SGHNT, CDR2 YENEEA.

This clone was counted a few times. The gene calls are TRBV5-1 and TRBJ2-6, with a tentative D call TRBD1 (5 bases). Germline values: CDR1 SGHRS, CDR2 YFSETQ. Trimming pared 2 bases from V and 2 bases from J, leaving 11 bases between. CDR3 size: 16 residues. Here the CDR3 DNA reads TGCGCCAGCAGCTTCGGCAGGGTCGCTGGGGCCAACGTCCTGACTTTC. Its translation is CASSFGRVAGANVLTF.

The CDR3 loop is CASGPSSNQPQHF. Written as DNA, the CDR3 is TGTGCCAGCGGTCCTAGCAGCAATCAGCCCCAGCATTTT. The V and J genes are TRBV5-8 and TRBJ1-5; D gene ambiguous. The CDR3 is 13 amino acids. Germline values: CDR1 SGHTS, CDR2 YDEGEE. The ends were cut back, 7 bases at V and 1 base at J, with 9 bases in the middle.

This chain links TRBV27 with TRBJ2-4; TRBD2 might be the D (6 bases). V lost 11 bases and J lost 0, with 11 bases in between. Germline CDR1 MNHEY, CDR2 SMNVEV (reference sequence). The CDR3 has 13 amino acids. CDR3 nucleotides: TGTGCCTCCTCGGGACTAGCCAAAAACATTCAGTACTTC. It yields the protein CASSGLAKNIQYF.

This rearrangement joins TRBV12-5 to TRBJ1-2; a possible D gene is TRBD1 (5 bases). Trimming cost V 3 bases and J 3 bases, with 8 bases left between them. Germline CDR1 is LGHNT and CDR2 is FRNRAP. CDR3 size: 13 residues. Here the CDR3 reads CASGLQTDYGYTF. Written as DNA, the CDR3 is TGTGCTAGTGGTTTACAGACAGACTATGGCTACACCTTC.

This clone was seen a handful of times. V and J are TRBV25-1 and TRBJ2-3, with 8 positions matching TRBD2. Germline lookup yields CDR1 MGHDK and CDR2 SYGVNS. This CDR3 is built from 17 residues. The V segment lost 1 base and the J segment 4 bases; nucleotides outside the gene matches: 10. The CDR3 loop reads CASSEFLGGDNADTQYF. The CDR3 nucleotides read TGTGCCAGCAGTGAATTTCTCGGGGGGGATAATGCAGATACGCAGTATTTT.

CDR3 nucleotides: TGTGCCAGCAGCTTAATGGGACTAGCGACCGGGGAGCTGTTTTTT. Protein sequence: CASSLMGLATGELFF. The V gene is TRBV7-3, the J gene TRBJ2-2; 10 nucleotides agree with TRBD2. This CDR3 has 15 residues. V shed 1 base, J shed 5 bases, and the junction held 1 base outside the gene matches. In germline, CDR1 is SGHTA, CDR2 FQGTGA.

J is TRBJ1-2 and V is TRBV6-6, with unresolved D. The V and J ends lost 6 bases and 4 bases respectively, with 12 bases between them. The CDR3 is 13 residues long. From germline, CDR1 is MNHNY and CDR2 SVGAGI (reference sequence). DNA for the CDR3: TGTGCCAGCAGGTCGAGGGTGGGCTATGGCTACACCTTC. Translation gives CASRSRVGYGYTF.

The V and J genes are TRBV28 and TRBJ2-1, with D perhaps TRBD1 (6 bases). The CDR3 is 14 residues long. The V gene's germline CDR1 is MDHEN and CDR2 SYDVKM. Trimming left V 2 bases short and J 9 bases short, with 14 bases between. The CDR3 loop reads CASSLPREGGEQFF. The CDR3 DNA reads as TGTGCCAGCAGTTTACCCCGGGAAGGGGGTGAGCAGTTCTTC.

This clone was counted once. Other DNA sequences within the sample encode an identical CDR3. The rearrangement joins TRBV11-2 to TRBJ1-1; a possible D gene is TRBD1 (5 bases). CDR1 SGHAT and CDR2 FQNNGV come from the germline V gene. The V end lost 0 bases, the J end lost 4 bases, and 12 bases lay between the germline ends. The CDR3 extends over 15 amino acids. CDR3 region: CASSLEGGVSTEAFF. Written as DNA, the CDR3 is TGTGCCAGCAGCTTAGAGGGGGGGGTGAGCACTGAAGCTTTCTTT.

This clone was found once. The chain employs TRBV6-6 and TRBJ1-6; the match to TRBD1 covers 10 bases. This CDR3 region has 15 residues. The V gene end was trimmed by 0 bases and the J gene end by 12 bases; junction bases not matched to a gene: 5. CDR1 is MNHNY and CDR2 is SVGAGI in the germline V gene (reference sequence). CDR3 protein: CASSYSGQGTRPLHF. DNA for the CDR3: TGTGCCAGCAGTTACTCGGGACAGGGGACGCGACCCCTCCACTTT.

This clone was counted between two and nine times. The V and J genes are TRBV30 and TRBJ2-7; D gene ambiguous. CDR1 and CDR2 from the germline V gene are GTSNPN and SVGIG (reference sequence). The CDR3 sequence is 11 residues long. V was cut by 3 bases and J by 7 bases, with 10 bases left in between. CDR3 DNA: TGTGCCTGGAGCTCCCCCTCGGAGCAGTACTTC. Translation: CAWSSPSEQYF.

The J gene is TRBJ1-1, the V gene TRBV29-1; 8 bases are a match to TRBD1. Germline V lookup: CDR1 SQVTM, CDR2 ANQGSEA. The CDR3 is 15 amino acids. The trim removed 7 bases at V and 0 bases at J, leaving 10 bases unmatched. The DNA for the CDR3 is TGCAGCGCTATTTCGGGCAGGGGGCTGAACACTGAAGCTTTCTTT. It yields the protein CSAISGRGLNTEAFF.

This sequence joins TRBV5-8 and TRBJ2-1, with 8 bases aligning to TRBD2. V shed 7 bases, J shed 4 bases, and the junction held 19 bases outside the gene matches. There are 18 residues in the CDR3. From germline, CDR1 is SGHTS and CDR2 YDEGEE. CDR3 in amino acids: CASPLPFTWSGSYNEQFF. In DNA form, the CDR3 reads TGTGCCAGCCCCTTGCCCTTTACTTGGAGCGGGAGTTACAATGAGCAGTTCTTC.

This chain connects TRBV10-3 to TRBJ1-2; possibly TRBD1 for D (6 bases). Germline CDR1 is ENHRY and CDR2 is SYGVKD. V was clipped by 6 bases and J by 4 bases, with 12 bases between them. The CDR3 spans 13 residues. CDR3 sequence reads: CAISRDRSYGYTF. DNA for the CDR3: TGTGCCATCAGCCGTGACAGGTCCTATGGCTACACCTTC.

This chain joins TRBV7-9 and TRBJ2-7; TRBD1 agrees at 7 bases. Germline lookup yields CDR1 SEHNR and CDR2 FQNEAQ (reference sequence). Germline trimming cut 5 bases from V and 1 base from J; bases unmatched to any gene: 8. The CDR3 extends over 15 amino acids. DNA for the CDR3: TGTGCCAGCAGCCCGCAGGGGGTTGGGTCCTACGAGCAGTACTTC. Its translation is CASSPQGVGSYEQYF.